The next 2 T cell receptor beta chains were all read from a single sample in a study of cytomegalovirus exposure and HLA in healthy donors. The PCR employed 60 Vbeta primers together with 13 Jbeta primers. Libraries were prepared by immunoSEQ multiplex PCR; TCRdb keeps only in-frame clonotypes and omits some of them. The data hold about 130,000 clones, with 70% to 85% observed a single time. The sample was PBMCs. The receptor source for this set is a woman aged 55-70 years in good health and CMV-seropositive.

The V and J genes are TRBV6-5 and TRBJ1-5; TRBD1 matches at 7 bases. V lost 8 bases and J lost 3; bases outside the gene matches: 13. The germline CDR1 and CDR2 sequences are MNHEY and SVGAGI. The CDR3 extends over 16 amino acids. The chain's CDR3 is CASGSRGGTSNQPQHF. CDR3 nucleotide sequence: TGTGCCAGCGGTTCCCGAGGGGGCACTTCCAATCAGCCCCAGCATTTT.

This chain connects TRBV25-1 to TRBJ1-6; TRBD1 matches at 8 bases. CDR1 MGHDK and CDR2 SYGVNS come from the germline V gene. The CDR3 is made up of 16 amino acids. V was pared by 4 bases and J by 4 bases, with 6 bases of the junction left unmatched. Here the CDR3 reads CASSGQGAFYNSPLHF. The CDR3 nucleotides read TGTGCCAGCAGTGGGCAGGGGGCCTTTTATAATTCACCCCTCCACTTT.